Below, one T cell receptor (beta chain) is given with its context. Here immunoSEQ multiplex PCR was the method, and the copy in TCRdb shows in-frame clones only, minus some. Among approximately 4,300 clones listed, around 85% were seen once. The sample originates from a study of tumor T cells in aggressive B-cell lymphoma. The receptor's source is an adult with diffuse large B cell lymphoma. Sample: tumor tissue.

CDR3 DNA sequence: TGCGCCAGCAGCTTTACTGGCCTGGAGGGTTCAGCTTTCTTT. This codes for CASSFTGLEGSAFF. This chain joins TRBV5-1 and TRBJ1-1; D is unresolved. The germline V gene encodes CDR1 SGHRS and CDR2 YFSETQ. The CDR3 contains 14 residues. Trimming removed 2 bases at V and 10 bases at J, with 18 bases between.